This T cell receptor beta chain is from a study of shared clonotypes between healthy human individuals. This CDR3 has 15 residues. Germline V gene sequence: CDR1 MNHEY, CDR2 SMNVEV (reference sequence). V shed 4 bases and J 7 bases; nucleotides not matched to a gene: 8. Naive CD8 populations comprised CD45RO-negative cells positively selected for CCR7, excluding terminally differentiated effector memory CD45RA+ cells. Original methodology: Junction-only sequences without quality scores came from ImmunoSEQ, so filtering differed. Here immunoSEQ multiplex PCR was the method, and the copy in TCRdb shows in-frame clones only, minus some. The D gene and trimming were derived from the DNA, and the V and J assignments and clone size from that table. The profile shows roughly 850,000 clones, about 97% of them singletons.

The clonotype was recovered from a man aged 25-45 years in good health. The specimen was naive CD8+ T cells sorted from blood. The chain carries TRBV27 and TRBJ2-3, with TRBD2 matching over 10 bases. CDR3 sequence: CASSSGTSALNTQYF. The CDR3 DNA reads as TGTGCCAGCAGTTCCGGGACTAGCGCTCTAAATACGCAGTATTTT.